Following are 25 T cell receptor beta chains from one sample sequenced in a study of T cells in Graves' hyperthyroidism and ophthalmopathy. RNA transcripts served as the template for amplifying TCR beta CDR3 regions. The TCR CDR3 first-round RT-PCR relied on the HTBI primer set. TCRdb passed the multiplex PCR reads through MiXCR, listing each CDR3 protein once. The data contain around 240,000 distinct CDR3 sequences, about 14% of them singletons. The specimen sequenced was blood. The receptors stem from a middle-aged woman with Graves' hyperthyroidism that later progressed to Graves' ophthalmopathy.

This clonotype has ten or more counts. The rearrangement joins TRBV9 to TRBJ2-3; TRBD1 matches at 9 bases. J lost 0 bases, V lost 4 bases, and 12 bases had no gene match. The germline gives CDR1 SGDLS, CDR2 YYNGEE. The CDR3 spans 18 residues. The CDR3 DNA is TGTGCCAGCAGCCCCGTCCCGGGACAGGGTTATAGCACAGATACGCAGTATTTT. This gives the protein CASSPVPGQGYSTDTQYF.

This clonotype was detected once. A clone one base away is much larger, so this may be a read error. CDR3 nucleotide sequence: TGTGCCAGCAGCTTCGGACAGCTCGCGAACACCGGGGGGCTGTTTTTT. Its translation: CASSFGQLANTGGLFF. This chain joins TRBV7-2 and TRBJ2-2; D possibly matches TRBD1 or TRBD2 (6 bases each). CDR3 length: 16 residues. Germline lookup yields CDR1 SGHTA and CDR2 FQGNSA.

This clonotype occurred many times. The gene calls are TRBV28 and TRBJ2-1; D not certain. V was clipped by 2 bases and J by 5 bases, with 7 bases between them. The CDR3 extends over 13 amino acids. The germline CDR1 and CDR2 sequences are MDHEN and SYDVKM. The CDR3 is CASSLAKNNEQFF. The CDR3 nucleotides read TGTGCCAGCAGTTTAGCGAAGAACAATGAGCAGTTCTTC.

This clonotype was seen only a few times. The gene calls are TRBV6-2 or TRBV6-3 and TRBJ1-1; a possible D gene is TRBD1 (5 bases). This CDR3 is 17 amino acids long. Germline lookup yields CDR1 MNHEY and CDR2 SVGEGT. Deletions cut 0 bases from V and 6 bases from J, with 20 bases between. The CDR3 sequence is CASSYSMVQGRDSEAFF. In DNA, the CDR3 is TGTGCCAGCAGTTACTCGATGGTTCAGGGTAGGGACTCTGAAGCTTTCTTT.

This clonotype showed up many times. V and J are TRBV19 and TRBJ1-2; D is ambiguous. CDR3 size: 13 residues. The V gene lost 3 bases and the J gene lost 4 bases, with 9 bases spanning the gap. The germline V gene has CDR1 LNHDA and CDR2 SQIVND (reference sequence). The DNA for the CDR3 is TGTGCCAGTAGTATCGGGCAGGTCTATGGCTACACCTTC. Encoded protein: CASSIGQVYGYTF.

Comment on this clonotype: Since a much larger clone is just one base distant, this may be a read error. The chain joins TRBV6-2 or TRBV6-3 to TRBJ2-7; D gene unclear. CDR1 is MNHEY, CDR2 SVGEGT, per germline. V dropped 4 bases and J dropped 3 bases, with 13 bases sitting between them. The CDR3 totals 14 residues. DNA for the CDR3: TGTGCCAGCAGTTCGATGCGGCTGAACTACGAGCAGTACTTC. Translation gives CASSSMRLNYEQYF.

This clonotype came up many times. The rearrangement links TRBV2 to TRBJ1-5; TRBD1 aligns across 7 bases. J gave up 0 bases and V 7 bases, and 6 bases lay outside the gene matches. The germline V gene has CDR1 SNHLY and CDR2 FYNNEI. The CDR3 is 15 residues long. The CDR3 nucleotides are TGTGCCAGCATGCACAGGGGATATAGCAATCAGCCCCAGCATTTT. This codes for CASMHRGYSNQPQHF. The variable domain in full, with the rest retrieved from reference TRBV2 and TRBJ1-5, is EPEVTQTPSHQVTQMGQEVILRCVPISNHLYFYWYRQILGQKVEFLVSFYNNEISEKSEIFDDQFSVERPDGSNFTLKIRSTKLEDSAMYFCASMHRGYSNQPQHFGDGTRLSIL.

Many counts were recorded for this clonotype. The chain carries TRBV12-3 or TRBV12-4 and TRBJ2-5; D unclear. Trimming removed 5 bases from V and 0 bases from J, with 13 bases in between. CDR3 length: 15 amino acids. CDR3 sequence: CASSDTRWDQETQYF. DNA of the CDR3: TGTGCCAGCAGTGATACCAGATGGGACCAAGAGACCCAGTACTTC.

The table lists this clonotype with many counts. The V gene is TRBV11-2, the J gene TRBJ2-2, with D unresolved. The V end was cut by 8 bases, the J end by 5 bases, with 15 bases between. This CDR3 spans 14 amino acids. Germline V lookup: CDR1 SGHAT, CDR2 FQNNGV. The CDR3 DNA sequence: TGTGCCAGCGGCGACTTTTGGGTTACCGGGGAGCTGTTTTTT. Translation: CASGDFWVTGELFF.

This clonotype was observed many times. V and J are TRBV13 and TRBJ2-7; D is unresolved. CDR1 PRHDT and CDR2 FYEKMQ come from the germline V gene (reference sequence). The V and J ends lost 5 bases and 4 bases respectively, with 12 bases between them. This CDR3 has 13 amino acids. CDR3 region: CASSPSLAYEQYF. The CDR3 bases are TGTGCCAGCAGCCCGTCATTAGCATACGAGCAGTACTTC.

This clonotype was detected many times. The CDR3 spells CASSYDRDYEQYF. CDR3 nucleotide sequence: TGTGCCAGCAGTTATGACAGGGACTACGAGCAGTACTTC. This chain connects TRBV27 to TRBJ2-7; 7 bases are a match to TRBD1. The germline V gene encodes CDR1 MNHEY and CDR2 SMNVEV (reference sequence). This CDR3 region has 13 residues. The trim removed 4 bases at V and 3 bases at J, leaving 3 bases unmatched.

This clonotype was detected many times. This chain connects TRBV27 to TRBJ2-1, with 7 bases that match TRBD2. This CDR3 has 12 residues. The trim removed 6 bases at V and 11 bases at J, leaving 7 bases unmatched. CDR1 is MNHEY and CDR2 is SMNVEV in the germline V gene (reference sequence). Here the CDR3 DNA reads TGTGCCAGCAGCCCTGGGACTACCCAGCAGTTCTTC. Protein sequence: CASSPGTTQQFF.

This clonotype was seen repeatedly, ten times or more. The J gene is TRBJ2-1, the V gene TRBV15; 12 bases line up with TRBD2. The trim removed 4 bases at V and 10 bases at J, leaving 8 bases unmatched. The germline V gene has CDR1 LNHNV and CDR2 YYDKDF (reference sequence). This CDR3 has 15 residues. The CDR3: CATSTGLAGFLEQFF. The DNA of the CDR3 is TGTGCCACCAGCACAGGACTAGCGGGATTCCTCGAGCAGTTCTTC.

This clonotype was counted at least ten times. CDR3 nucleotides: TGCAGTGAGTCTAGCGGGACAGATACGCAGTATTTT. It specifies CSESSGTDTQYF. This chain joins TRBV20-1 and TRBJ2-3; 8 bases fit TRBD2. The CDR3 covers 12 residues. V lost 7 bases and J lost 3; bases outside the gene matches: 3. Germline-derived CDR1 and CDR2 are DFQATT and SNEGSKA (reference sequence).

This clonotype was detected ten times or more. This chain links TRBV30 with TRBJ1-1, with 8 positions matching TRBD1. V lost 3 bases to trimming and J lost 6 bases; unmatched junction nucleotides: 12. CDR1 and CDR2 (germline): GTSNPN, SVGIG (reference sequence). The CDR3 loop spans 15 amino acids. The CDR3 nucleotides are TGTGCCTGGAGCGATACCGGGACAGGTCTACCTGAAGCTTTCTTT. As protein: CAWSDTGTGLPEAFF.

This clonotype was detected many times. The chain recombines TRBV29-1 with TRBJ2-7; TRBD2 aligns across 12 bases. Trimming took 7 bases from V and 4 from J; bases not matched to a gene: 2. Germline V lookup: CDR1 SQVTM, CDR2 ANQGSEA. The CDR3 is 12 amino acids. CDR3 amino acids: CSALAGGYEQYF. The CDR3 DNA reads TGCAGCGCACTAGCGGGAGGTTACGAGCAGTACTTC.

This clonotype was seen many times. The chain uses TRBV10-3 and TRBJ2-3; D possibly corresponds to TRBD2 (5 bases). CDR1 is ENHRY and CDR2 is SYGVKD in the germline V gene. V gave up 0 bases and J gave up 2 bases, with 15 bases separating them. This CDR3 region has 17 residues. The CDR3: CAISESVGLADTDTQYF. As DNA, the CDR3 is TGTGCCATCAGTGAGTCGGTCGGGCTAGCAGACACAGATACGCAGTATTTT.

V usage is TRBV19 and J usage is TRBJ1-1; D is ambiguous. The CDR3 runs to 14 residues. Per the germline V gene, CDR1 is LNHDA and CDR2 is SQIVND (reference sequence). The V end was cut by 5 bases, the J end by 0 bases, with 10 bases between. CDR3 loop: CASSSTLMNTEAFF. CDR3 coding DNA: TGTGCCAGTAGTTCCACTCTAATGAACACTGAAGCTTTCTTT.

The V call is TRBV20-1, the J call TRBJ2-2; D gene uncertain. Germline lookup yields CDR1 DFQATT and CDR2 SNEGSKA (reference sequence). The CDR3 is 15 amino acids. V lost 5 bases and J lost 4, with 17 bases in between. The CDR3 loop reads CSALTPRRVTGELFF. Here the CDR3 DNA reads TGCAGTGCTCTTACTCCGAGAAGGGTCACCGGGGAGCTGTTTTTT.

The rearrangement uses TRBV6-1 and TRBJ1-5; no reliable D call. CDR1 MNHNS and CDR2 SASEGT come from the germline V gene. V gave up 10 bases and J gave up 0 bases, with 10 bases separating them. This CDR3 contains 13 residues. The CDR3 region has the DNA TGTGCCAACGGACGGAATAGCAATCAGCCCCAGCATTTT. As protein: CANGRNSNQPQHF.

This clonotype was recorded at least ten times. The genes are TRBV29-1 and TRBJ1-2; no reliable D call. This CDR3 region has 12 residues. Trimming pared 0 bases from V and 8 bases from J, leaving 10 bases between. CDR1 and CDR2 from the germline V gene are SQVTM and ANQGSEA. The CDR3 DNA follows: TGCAGCGTTGAAGAGGAGGGATTGGGCTACACCTTC. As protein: CSVEEEGLGYTF.

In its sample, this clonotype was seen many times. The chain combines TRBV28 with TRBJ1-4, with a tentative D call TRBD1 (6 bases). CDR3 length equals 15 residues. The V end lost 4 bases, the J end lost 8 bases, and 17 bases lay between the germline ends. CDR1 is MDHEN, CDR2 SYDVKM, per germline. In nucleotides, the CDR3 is TGTGCCAGCAGTTCAGCCACAGGGTTGTTGGAAAAACTGTTTTTT. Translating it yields CASSSATGLLEKLFF.

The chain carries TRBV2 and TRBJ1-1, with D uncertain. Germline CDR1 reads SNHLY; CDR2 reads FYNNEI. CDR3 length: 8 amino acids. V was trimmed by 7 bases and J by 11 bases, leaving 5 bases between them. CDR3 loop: CASTNAFF. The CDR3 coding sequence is TGTGCCAGCACGAATGCTTTCTTT.

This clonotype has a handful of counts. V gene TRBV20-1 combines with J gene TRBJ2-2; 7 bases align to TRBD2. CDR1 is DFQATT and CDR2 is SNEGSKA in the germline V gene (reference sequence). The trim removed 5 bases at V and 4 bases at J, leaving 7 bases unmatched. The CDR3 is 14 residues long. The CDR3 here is CSALDPGGTGELFF. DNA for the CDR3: TGCAGTGCTTTAGATCCGGGGGGCACCGGGGAGCTGTTTTTT.

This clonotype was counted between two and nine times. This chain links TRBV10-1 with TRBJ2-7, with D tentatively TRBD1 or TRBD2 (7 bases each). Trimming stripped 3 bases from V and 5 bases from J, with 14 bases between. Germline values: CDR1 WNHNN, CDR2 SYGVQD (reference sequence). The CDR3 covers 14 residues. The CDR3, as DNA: TGCGCCAGCAGTGAAAGGGGGCTAGCGGACGAGCAGTACTTC. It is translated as CASSERGLADEQYF.